The rows below give T cell receptor beta chains drawn from one sample of a study of T cell repertoires in aging, cancer and after chemotherapy. TCRdb redid the calling of the multiplex PCR reads with MiXCR, one entry per CDR3 protein. The profile shows about 14,000 distinct CDR3 sequences, roughly 25% of them singletons. The sample was blood. All receptors derive from a human donor in good health. The conserved cysteine and the conserved F or W are not part of the CDR3 here.

J,V,CDR3
TRBJ2-7,TRBV27,ASSLLAGGSPYEQY
TRBJ1-4,TRBV5-6,ASSTDSTGAKLF
TRBJ2-7,TRBV20-1,SARGQGDDEQY
TRBJ2-3,TRBV7-7,ASSVGTSKADTQY
TRBJ1-6,TRBV6-6,ASSYRSLQGVSNSPLH
TRBJ2-7,TRBV7-9,ASSLGVAGEQY
TRBJ2-3,TRBV6-5,ASSYPTDTQY
TRBJ2-4,TRBV27,ASSFGPTLGTQY
TRBJ2-1,TRBV20-1,SSRDSSSYNEQF
TRBJ2-1,TRBV7-3,ASSQGWGNEQF
TRBJ2-2,TRBV5-4,ASSAGTGGLAGELF
TRBJ1-6,TRBV6-5,ASSFLSTHNSPLH
TRBJ2-2,TRBV6-5,ASSEADTGELF
TRBJ1-1,TRBV7-9,ASSPDGSNTEAF
TRBJ1-2,TRBV12-3/TRBV12-4,ASALQTYGYT
TRBJ2-1,TRBV5-4,ASSEDRGRINEQF
TRBJ2-5,TRBV7-6,ASSRDSQETQY
TRBJ2-5,TRBV19,ASRLAGDFQETQY
TRBJ1-4,TRBV18,ASSPPGSEKLF
TRBJ2-7,TRBV6-1,ASSERTASSYEQY
TRBJ1-2,TRBV19,ASSDPRGGSYGYT
TRBJ2-3,TRBV10-1,ASSGGTSGGTDTQY
TRBJ2-7,TRBV5-1,ASSLGAPGEQY
TRBJ2-5,TRBV11-3,ASSFRGGAAETQY
TRBJ2-3,TRBV6-5,ASSKLNSGVGTDTQY
TRBJ1-5,TRBV20-1,SAIGENQPQH